This T cell receptor (beta chain) comes out of a study of Ad26.COV2.S vaccination and SARS-CoV-2 variants. Clones were sequenced by immunoSEQ multiplex PCR, and TCRdb holds only the in-frame ones, with some missing. The table includes roughly 140,000 clones, approximately 90% detected once. The length of the CDR3 is 15 residues. The germline V gene has CDR1 SGHAT and CDR2 FQNNGV. Trimming left V 0 bases short and J 1 base short, with 9 bases between. The receptor was isolated from a human donor who had recovered from COVID-19. The sample consisted of peripheral blood, taken after recovery from COVID-19. The chain employs TRBV11-2 and TRBJ1-1, with no clear D. The CDR3 region is CASSLDYPTNTEAFF. The CDR3 nucleotides read TGTGCCAGCAGCTTAGATTATCCAACGAACACTGAAGCTTTCTTT.